Listed here are 11 T cell receptor beta chains from one sample, sequenced in a study of T cells in Graves' hyperthyroidism and ophthalmopathy. Amplification yielded TCR beta CDR3 regions, with RNA transcripts as the source. A set of HTBI primers served as the primers for a first-round RT-PCR of the TCR CDR3. In TCRdb, the multiplex PCR reads were re-called with MiXCR into one record per CDR3 protein. The repertoire has 500,000 to 650,000 distinct CDR3 sequences, about 15% of them found once; the top ten carry around 13%. Sequenced: blood. The receptors derive from a woman aged 40 to 49 with Graves' hyperthyroidism.

Many counts were recorded for this clonotype. The V call is TRBV20-1, the J call TRBJ2-7; D is uncertain. Germline values: CDR1 DFQATT, CDR2 SNEGSKA (reference sequence). This CDR3 is 13 amino acids long. V was cut by 0 bases and J by 3 bases, with 9 bases left in between. The CDR3 DNA sequence: TGCAGTGCTAGAGAACCCGGATTCTACGAGCAGTACTTC. Protein sequence: CSAREPGFYEQYF.

This clonotype was recorded many times. The chain uses TRBV5-5 and TRBJ2-7, with 12 nucleotides matching TRBD2. Germline loops: CDR1 SGHKS, CDR2 YYEKEE (reference sequence). V was clipped by 2 bases and J by 2 bases; unmatched bases: 2. This CDR3 comprises 15 residues. CDR3 sequence (DNA): TGTGCCAGCAGCTTCCGACTAGCGGGGGCCTACGAGCAGTACTTC. Translation gives CASSFRLAGAYEQYF. Drawing the rest from reference TRBV5-5 and TRBJ2-7, the complete variable domain is DAGVTQSPTHLIKTRGQQVTLRCSPISGHKSVSWYQQVLGQGPQFIFQYYEKEERGRGNFPDRFSARQFPNYSSELNVNALLLGDSALYLCASSFRLAGAYEQYFGPGTRLTVT.

Ten or more counts support this clonotype. The chain joins TRBV12-3 or TRBV12-4 to TRBJ2-5; 7 nucleotides agree with TRBD1. The trim removed 2 bases at V and 5 bases at J, leaving 5 bases unmatched. The CDR3 totals 14 residues. The CDR3 DNA follows: TGTGCCAGCAGTTTACTAGGGGGCCGGGAGACCCAGTACTTC. Protein: CASSLLGGRETQYF.

The rearrangement joins TRBV9 to TRBJ1-1; the D gene is possibly TRBD1 (6 bases). Between the trimmed V and J ends, which lost 3 bases and 3 bases, there was a span of 18 bases. This CDR3 comprises 16 residues. Germline V CDR1 and CDR2: SGDLS, YYNGEE. The CDR3 here is CASSDRPGATDTEAFF. CDR3 coding DNA: TGTGCCAGCAGCGACCGGCCGGGGGCGACCGACACTGAAGCTTTCTTT.

This clonotype was seen many times. J is TRBJ2-1 and V is TRBV5-1, with TRBD2 matching 8 bases. This CDR3 has 19 amino acids. Trimming cost V 0 bases and J 2 bases; bases outside gene matches: 13. CDR1 and CDR2 from the germline V gene are SGHRS and YFSETQ. The CDR3 loop is CASSLVPVGAGVAYNEQFF. In nucleotides, the CDR3 is TGCGCCAGCAGCTTGGTCCCAGTGGGAGCGGGAGTTGCCTACAATGAGCAGTTCTTC.

This clonotype was found many times. The CDR3 coding sequence is TGTGCCAGCAGCTGGGACACGAACACCGGGGAGCTGTTTTTT. Translating gives CASSWDTNTGELFF. The chain couples TRBV5-5 to TRBJ2-2; a weak D match, TRBD1 (6 bases). Trimming cost V 3 bases and J 0 bases, with 6 bases left between them. The CDR3 has 14 residues. The germline CDR1 and CDR2 sequences are SGHKS and YYEKEE (reference sequence).

This clonotype has just a few counts. The rearrangement links TRBV20-1 to TRBJ2-1; 11 bases align to TRBD2. The CDR3 has 20 residues. Looked up from germline, CDR1 is DFQATT and CDR2 is SNEGSKA (reference sequence). J gave up 6 bases and V 0 bases, and 19 bases lay outside the gene matches. In DNA, the CDR3 is TGCAGTGCTAGAGATACTACTAGGGGTAGCGGGAGGGCCCAGTTCAATGAGCAGTTCTTC. Residues: CSARDTTRGSGRAQFNEQFF.

This clonotype was observed a handful of times. The V call is TRBV3-1, the J call TRBJ2-2; no clear D gene. Trimming removed 4 bases at V and 2 bases at J, with 11 bases between. The CDR3 extends over 15 amino acids. Germline CDR1 LGHDT, CDR2 YNNKEL (reference sequence). The CDR3 sequence is CASSPPKVNTGELFF. DNA of the CDR3: TGTGCCAGCAGCCCTCCTAAGGTTAACACCGGGGAGCTGTTTTTT. Variable domain in full (rest from reference TRBV3-1 and TRBJ2-2): DTAVSQTPKYLVTQMGNDKSIKCEQNLGHDTMYWYKQDSKKFLKIMFSYNNKELIINETVPNRFSPKSPDKAHLNLHINSLELGDSAVYFCASSPPKVNTGELFFGEGSRLTVL.

This chain joins TRBV30 and TRBJ2-5; D uncertain. Trimming took off 1 base at V and 2 bases at J, with 8 bases between the two ends. The CDR3 totals 13 residues. Germline V gene sequence: CDR1 GTSNPN, CDR2 SVGIG (reference sequence). In DNA, the CDR3 is TGTGCCTGGAGTGGCGGAACACAAGAGACCCAGTACTTC. As protein: CAWSGGTQETQYF.

This clonotype was seen repeatedly, ten times or more. The genes are TRBV18 and TRBJ2-2, with D uncertain. Between the trimmed V and J ends, which lost 8 bases and 4 bases, there was a span of 11 bases. The CDR3 has 13 residues. Germline loops: CDR1 KGHSH, CDR2 LQKENI. This CDR3 reads CASSPSGTGELFF. For the CDR3, the DNA is TGTGCCAGCAGCCCATCGGGCACCGGGGAGCTGTTTTTT.

This clonotype came up a few times. This chain connects TRBV6-1 to TRBJ2-1, with D uncertain. The CDR3 contains 15 residues. Germline CDR1 and CDR2: MNHNS and SASEGT. Trimming pared 2 bases from V and 3 bases from J, leaving 11 bases between. CDR3 loop: CASSEFGLNYNEQFF. The CDR3 nucleotides are TGTGCCAGCAGTGAATTTGGGCTAAACTACAATGAGCAGTTCTTC.